A selection of T cell receptor beta chains follows, all from one sample in a study of OX40 agonist ivuxolimab in advanced cancers. Libraries were prepared by immunoSEQ multiplex PCR; TCRdb keeps only in-frame clonotypes and omits some of them. The sample has 94,000 or so clones; roughly 80% are singletons. Sequenced material: CD4+ or CD8+ T cells sorted from blood, taken in a trial of the OX40 agonist ivuxolimab. These receptor sequences come from an adult with an advanced solid tumor such as melanoma, head and neck, liver or kidney cancer. The CDR3 runs from the conserved cysteine through the conserved F or W.

V	J	length	CDR3
TRBV11-2	TRBJ1-5	16	CASSLGEGLSNQPQHF
TRBV9	TRBJ2-3	16	CASSVGTSGSADTQYF
TRBV9	TRBJ2-5	13	CASSLSGQETQYF
TRBV15	TRBJ1-2	12	CATHGLIGGYTF
TRBV5-1	TRBJ2-3	15	CASSFGSSRTDTQYF
TRBV4-1	TRBJ1-6	17	CASSQDEEPSYNSPLHF
TRBV6-1	TRBJ1-4	11	CASSFNEKLFF
TRBV15	TRBJ1-3	14	CATSRDQVGYTIYF
TRBV27	TRBJ2-5	13	CASSPGQGETQYF
TRBV30	TRBJ2-1	11	CAWSERGEWFF
TRBV10-3	TRBJ2-7	13	CAIKNEGFYEQYF
TRBV5-1	TRBJ2-2	19	CASSLAGTSGGGNTGELFF
TRBV15	TRBJ1-1	13	CATSRGGDTEAFF
TRBV5-6	TRBJ2-7	14	CASSLENRGDEQYF
TRBV6-1	TRBJ1-3	15	CASSEAPGYGNTIYF
TRBV9	TRBJ1-4	16	CASSTGQNTFNEKLFF
TRBV4-1	TRBJ1-2	15	CASSQPDSRDYGYTF
TRBV7-9	TRBJ1-3	16	CASSSTGTAPGNTIYF
TRBV7-8	TRBJ2-7	13	CASSFTTNYEQYF
TRBV10-3	TRBJ2-3	12	CAISDPPDTQYF